This T cell receptor (beta chain) was identified in a study of T-cell memory formation after mild COVID-19. Study summary: The two donors had largely donor-specific TCR clusters.

Regarding this clonotype: What it recognizes is unknown.

Germline values: CDR1 DFQATT, CDR2 SNEGSKA (reference sequence). CDR3 length: 14 residues. V was clipped by 6 bases and J by 6 bases, with 18 bases between them. MiXCR, applied by TCRdb to the 5' RACE reads, yields one record per CDR3 protein. Counted here are about 50,000 distinct CDR3 sequences, 12% occurring once; the ten biggest clones make up approximately 23%. Study-wide findings and caveats: CD4/CD8 balance held among clones contracting day 15 to 85, and later expanders leaned CD4+. Pre-infection memory held some responding clones, suggesting pre-existing cross-reactive T cells responded.

This sequence was found in a man younger than 35 who had mild COVID-19 (a few samples of this study predate the infection). Cell type and time point are not known. This sequence joins TRBV20-1 and TRBJ1-3; D is unresolved. Sequencing input: PBMCs or a T cell subset sorted from them (not recorded which). CDR3 amino acids: CSAAAGGWANTIYF. The CDR3 DNA follows: TGCAGTGCGGCCGCGGGCGGTTGGGCAAACACCATATATTTT.